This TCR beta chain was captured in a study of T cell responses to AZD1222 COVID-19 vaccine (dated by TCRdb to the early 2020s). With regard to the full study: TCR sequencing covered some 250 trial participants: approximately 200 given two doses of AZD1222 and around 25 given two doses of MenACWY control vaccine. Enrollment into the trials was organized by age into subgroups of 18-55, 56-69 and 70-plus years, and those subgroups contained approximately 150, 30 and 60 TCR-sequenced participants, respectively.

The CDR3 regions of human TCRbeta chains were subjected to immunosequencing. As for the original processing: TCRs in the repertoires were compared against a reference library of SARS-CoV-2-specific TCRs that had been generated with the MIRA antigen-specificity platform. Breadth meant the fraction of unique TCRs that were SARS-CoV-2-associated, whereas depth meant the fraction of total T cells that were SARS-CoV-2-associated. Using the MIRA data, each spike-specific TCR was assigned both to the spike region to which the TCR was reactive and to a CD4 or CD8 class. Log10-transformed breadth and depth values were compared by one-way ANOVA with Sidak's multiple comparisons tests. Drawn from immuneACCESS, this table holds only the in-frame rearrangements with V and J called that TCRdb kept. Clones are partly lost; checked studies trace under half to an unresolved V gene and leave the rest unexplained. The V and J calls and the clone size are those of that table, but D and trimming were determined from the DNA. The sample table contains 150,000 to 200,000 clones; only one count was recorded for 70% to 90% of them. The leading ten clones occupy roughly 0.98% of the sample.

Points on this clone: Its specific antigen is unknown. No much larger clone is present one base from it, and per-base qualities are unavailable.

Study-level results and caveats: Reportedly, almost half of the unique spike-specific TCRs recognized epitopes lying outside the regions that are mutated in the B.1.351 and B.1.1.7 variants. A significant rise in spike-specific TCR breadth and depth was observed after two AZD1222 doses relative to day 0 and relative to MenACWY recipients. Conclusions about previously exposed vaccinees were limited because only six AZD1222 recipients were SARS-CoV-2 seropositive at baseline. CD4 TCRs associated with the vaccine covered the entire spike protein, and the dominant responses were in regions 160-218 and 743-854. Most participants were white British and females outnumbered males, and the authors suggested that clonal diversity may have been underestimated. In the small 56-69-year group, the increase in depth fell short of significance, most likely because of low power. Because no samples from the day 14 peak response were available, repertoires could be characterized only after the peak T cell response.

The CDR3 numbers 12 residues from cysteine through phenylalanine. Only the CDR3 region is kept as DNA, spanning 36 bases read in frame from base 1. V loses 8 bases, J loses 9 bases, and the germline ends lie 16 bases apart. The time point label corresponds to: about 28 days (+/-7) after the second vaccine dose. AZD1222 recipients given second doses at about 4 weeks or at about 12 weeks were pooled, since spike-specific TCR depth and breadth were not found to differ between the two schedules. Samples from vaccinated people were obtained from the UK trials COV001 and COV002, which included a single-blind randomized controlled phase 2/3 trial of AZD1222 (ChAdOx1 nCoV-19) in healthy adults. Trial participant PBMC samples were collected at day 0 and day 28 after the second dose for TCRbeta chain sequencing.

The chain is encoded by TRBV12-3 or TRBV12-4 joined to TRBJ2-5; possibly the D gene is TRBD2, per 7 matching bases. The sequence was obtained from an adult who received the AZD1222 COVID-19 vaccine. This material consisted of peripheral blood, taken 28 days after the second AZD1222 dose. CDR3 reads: CASQRGGLAQYF. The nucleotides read TGTGCCAGCCAAAGGGGGGGTTTGGCCCAGTACTTC.